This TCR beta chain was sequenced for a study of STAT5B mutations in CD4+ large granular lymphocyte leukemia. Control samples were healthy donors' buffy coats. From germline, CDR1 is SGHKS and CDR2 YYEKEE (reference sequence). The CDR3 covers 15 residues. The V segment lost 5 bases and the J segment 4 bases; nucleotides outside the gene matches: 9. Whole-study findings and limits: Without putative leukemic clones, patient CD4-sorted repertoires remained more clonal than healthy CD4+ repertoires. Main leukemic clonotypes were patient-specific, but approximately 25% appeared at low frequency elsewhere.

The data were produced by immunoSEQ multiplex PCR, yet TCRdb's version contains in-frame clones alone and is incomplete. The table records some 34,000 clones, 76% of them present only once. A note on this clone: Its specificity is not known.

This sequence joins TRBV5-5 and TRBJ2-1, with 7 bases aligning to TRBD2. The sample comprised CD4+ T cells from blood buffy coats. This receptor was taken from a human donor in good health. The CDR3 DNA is TGTGCCAGCAGGGGAACTAGCGAACCGTACAATGAGCAGTTCTTC. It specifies CASRGTSEPYNEQFF.